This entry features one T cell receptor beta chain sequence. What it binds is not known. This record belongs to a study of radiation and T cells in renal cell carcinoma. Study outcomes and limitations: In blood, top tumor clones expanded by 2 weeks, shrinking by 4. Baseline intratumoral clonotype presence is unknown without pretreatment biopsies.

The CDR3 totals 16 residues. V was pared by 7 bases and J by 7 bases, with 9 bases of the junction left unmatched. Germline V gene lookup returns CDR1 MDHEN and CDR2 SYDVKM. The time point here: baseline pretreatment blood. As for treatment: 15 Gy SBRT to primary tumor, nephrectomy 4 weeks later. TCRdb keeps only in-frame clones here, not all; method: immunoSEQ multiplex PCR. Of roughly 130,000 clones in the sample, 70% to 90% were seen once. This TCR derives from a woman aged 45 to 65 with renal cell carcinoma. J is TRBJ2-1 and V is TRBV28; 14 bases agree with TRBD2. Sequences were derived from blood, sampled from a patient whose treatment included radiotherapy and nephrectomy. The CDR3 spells CASTLTSGGARNEQFF. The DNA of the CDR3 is TGTGCCAGCACCCTGACTAGCGGGGGGGCGAGGAATGAGCAGTTCTTC.